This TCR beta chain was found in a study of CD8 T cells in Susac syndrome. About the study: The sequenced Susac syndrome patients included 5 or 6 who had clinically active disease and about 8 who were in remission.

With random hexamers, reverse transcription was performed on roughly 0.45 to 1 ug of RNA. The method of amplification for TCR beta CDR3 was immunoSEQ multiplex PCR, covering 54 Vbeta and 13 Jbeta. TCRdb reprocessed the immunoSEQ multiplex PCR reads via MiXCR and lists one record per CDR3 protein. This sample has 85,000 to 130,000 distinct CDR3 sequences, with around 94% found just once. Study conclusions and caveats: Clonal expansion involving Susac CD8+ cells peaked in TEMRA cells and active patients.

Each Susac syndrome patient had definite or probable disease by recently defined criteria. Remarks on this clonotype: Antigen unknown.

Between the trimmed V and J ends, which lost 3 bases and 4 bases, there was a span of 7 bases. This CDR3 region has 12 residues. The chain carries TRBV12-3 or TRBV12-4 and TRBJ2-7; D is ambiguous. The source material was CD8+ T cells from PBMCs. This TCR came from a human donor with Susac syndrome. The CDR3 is CASSLMPYEQYF. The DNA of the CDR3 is TGTGCCAGCAGTTTGATGCCTTACGAGCAGTACTTC.